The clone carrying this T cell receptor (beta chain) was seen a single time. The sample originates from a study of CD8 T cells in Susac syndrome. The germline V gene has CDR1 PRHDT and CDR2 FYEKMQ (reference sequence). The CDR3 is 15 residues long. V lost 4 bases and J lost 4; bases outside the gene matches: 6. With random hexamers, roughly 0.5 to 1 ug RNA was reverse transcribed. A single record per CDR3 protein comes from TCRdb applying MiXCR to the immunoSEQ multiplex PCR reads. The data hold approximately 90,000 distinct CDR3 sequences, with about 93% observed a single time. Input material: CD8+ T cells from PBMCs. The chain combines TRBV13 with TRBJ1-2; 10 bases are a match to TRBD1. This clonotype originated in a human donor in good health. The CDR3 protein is CASSSDRGQGYGYTF. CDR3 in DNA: TGTGCCAGCAGCTCTGACAGGGGGCAGGGCTATGGCTACACCTTC.